The sequence of this T cell receptor (beta chain) was determined in a study of blood T cell repertoires in COVID-19. Study details: Some COVID-19 samples were acute and others convalescent; all came from the United States, Italy and Spain. Sample material is recorded as cDNA or gDNA derived from T cells, B-cell-depleted T cells, or PBMCs.

Original analysis: Reference gene primer amplification yielded estimated nucleated cell counts. Clones were read by immunoSEQ multiplex PCR, and TCRdb kept only the in-frame ones, dropping some. D and trimming were read from the DNA, whereas the V and J calls and clone size are those reported in that table. The sample lists some 110,000 clones; approximately 87% were seen once. The germline gives CDR1 SEHNR, CDR2 FQNEAQ (reference sequence). The CDR3 runs to 15 residues. V lost 5 bases and J lost 0, with 10 bases in between. Material: peripheral blood. The TCR comes from a man aged 70 or older who had recovered from COVID-19. This chain joins TRBV7-9 and TRBJ1-4, with D perhaps TRBD1 (5 bases). The CDR3 sequence is CASSPWGATNEKLFF. In DNA, the CDR3 is TGTGCCAGCAGCCCTTGGGGGGCAACTAATGAAAAACTGTTTTTT. Full variable domain (outside the CDR3, taken from reference TRBV7-9 and TRBJ1-4): DTGVSQNPRHKITKRGQNVTFRCDPISEHNRLYWYRQTLGQGPEFLTYFQNEAQLEKSRLLSDRFSAERPKGSFSTLEIQRTEQGDSAMYLCASSPWGATNEKLFFGSGTQLSVL.